This TCR beta chain was observed in a study of beta chain features in type 1 diabetes. Study information: Patients looked much like healthy donors when it came to age, gender and cell yields. Sorted cells numbering some 110,000,000 were examined across all samples. Findings and caveats of the study: A greater similarity of naive, central memory and Treg TCRB repertoires was seen among patients than among healthy donors. TCRB CDR3 length was moderately but significantly reduced in all four CD4+ subsets of Type 1 diabetes patients.

This clone was detected only a few times. Its antigen is not known. The authors sorted CD4+ naive, central memory, regulatory and stem cell-like memory cells via CD45RO/CCR7/CD25/CD127/CD95/CD27. Of the isolated RNA, all was reverse transcribed, and so the sequenced material was expressed TCRB transcripts. The protocol was immunoSEQ multiplex PCR, while the TCRdb copy is restricted to in-frame clones and leaves out a portion. The sample lists 630,000 or so clones, more than 13% seen once, with 0.035% to 0.045% in the top ten. The germline V gene has CDR1 MGHRA and CDR2 YSYEKL. V gave up 1 base and J gave up 1 base, with 22 bases separating them. The length of the CDR3 is 19 residues.

Material for sequencing was naive CD4+ T cells from blood. The chain employs TRBV4-1 and TRBJ1-1, with a weak D call TRBD1 (6 bases). This clonotype was obtained from a man younger than 35 with type 1 diabetes. CDR3 region: CASSQGRGTGDPRNTEAFF. CDR3 in DNA: TGCGCCAGCAGCCAAGGCAGGGGTACGGGCGACCCGCGGAACACTGAAGCTTTCTTT.